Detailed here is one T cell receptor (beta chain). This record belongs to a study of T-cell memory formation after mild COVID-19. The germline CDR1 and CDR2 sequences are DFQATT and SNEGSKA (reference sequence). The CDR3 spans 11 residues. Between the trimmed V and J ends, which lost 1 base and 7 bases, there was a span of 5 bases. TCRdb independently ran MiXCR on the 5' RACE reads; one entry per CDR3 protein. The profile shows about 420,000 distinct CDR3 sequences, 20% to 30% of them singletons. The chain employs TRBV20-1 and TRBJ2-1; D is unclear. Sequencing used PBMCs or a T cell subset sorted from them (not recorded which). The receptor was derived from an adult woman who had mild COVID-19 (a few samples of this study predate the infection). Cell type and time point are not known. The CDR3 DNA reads TGCAGTGCTAGAGCTGATAATGAGCAGTTCTTC. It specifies CSARADNEQFF.